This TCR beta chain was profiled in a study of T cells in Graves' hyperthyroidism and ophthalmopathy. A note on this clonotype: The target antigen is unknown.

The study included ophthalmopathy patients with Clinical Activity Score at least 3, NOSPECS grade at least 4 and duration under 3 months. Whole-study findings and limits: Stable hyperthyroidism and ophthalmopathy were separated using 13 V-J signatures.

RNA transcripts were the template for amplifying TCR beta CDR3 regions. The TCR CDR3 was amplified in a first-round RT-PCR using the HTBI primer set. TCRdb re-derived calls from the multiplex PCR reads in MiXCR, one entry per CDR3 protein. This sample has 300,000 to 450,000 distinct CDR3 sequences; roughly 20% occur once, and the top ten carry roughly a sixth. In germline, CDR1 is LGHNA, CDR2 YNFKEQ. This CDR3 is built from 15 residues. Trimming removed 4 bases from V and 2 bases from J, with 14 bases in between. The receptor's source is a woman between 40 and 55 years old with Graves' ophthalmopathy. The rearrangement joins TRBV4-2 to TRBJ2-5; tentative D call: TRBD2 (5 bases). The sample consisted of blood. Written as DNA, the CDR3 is TGTGCCAGCAGCCGAGTACCCGGGGAACAAGAGACCCAGTACTTC. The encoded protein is CASSRVPGEQETQYF.